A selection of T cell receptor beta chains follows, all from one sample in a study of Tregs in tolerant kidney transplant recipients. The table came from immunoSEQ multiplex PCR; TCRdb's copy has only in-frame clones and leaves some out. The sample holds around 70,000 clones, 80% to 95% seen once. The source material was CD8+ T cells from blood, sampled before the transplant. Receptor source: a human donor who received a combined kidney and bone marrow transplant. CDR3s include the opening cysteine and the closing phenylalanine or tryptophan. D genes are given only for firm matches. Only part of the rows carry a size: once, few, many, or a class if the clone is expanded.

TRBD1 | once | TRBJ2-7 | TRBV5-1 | TGCGCCAGCAGCCCCACAGGGGGGTACGAGCAGTACTTC | CASSPTGGYEQYF
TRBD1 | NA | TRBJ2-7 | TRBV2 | TGTGCCAGCAGTGAGCTAATGGGACAGGAAAGTGGGTGGTCTAACTACGAGCAGTACTTC | CASSELMGQESGWSNYEQYF
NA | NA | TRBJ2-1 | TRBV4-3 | TGCGCCAGCAGCTCGTATCTGGGGGGGGGCGATGAGCAGTTCTTC | CASSSYLGGGDEQFF
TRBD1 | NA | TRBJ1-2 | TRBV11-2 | TGTGCCAGCAGTCTGACAGGGGTTCGTGGCTACACCTTC | CASSLTGVRGYTF
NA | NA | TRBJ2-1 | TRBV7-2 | TGTGCCAGCAGCACCCAGGGCAATGAGCAGTTCTTC | CASSTQGNEQFF
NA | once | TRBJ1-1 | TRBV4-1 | TGCGCCAGCAGCCAAGTCTTGGGGCAGGCGAACACTGAAGCTTTCTTT | CASSQVLGQANTEAFF
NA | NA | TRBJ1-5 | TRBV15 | TGTGCCACCAGCAGAGATAGAGAAGGGGTTCAGCCCCAGCATTTT | CATSRDREGVQPQHF
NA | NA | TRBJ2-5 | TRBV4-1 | TGCGCCAGCAGCCAAGATTCAGGGGTGGAGACCCAGTACTTC | CASSQDSGVETQYF
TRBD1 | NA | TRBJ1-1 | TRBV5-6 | TGTGCCAGCAGCTTAAGGGACAGGGGAGAAACTGAAGCTTTCTTT | CASSLRDRGETEAFF
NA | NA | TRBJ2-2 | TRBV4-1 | TGCGCCAGCAGCCAACCCGGGGTTCCCGCCGGGGAGCTGTTTTTT | CASSQPGVPAGELFF
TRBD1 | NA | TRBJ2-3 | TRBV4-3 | TGCGCCAGCAGCCAAACAGGGGGTGATACGCAGTATTTT | CASSQTGGDTQYF
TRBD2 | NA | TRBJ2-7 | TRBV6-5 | TGTGCCAGCAAGGCGGGACTAGCGAATTCGGAGCAGTACTTC | CASKAGLANSEQYF
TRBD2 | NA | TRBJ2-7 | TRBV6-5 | TGTGCCAGCAGTTACTCGACACTAGCGGAGGGGTACGAGCAGTACTTC | CASSYSTLAEGYEQYF
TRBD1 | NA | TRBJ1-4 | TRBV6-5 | TGTGCCAGCAGTTACTCGACAGGGACTAATGAAAAACTGTTTTTT | CASSYSTGTNEKLFF
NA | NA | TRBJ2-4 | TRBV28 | TGTGCCAGCACTGAGGAGCTAGCCAAAAACATTCAGTACTTC | CASTEELAKNIQYF
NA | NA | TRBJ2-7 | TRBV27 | TGTGCCAGCAGTTTCCAACAGCACTACGAGCAGTACTTC | CASSFQQHYEQYF
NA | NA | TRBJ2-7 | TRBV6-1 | TGTGCCAGCAGCACCGGACAGACCTACGAGCAGTACTTC | CASSTGQTYEQYF
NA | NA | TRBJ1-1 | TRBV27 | TGTGCCAGCAGTTTAGAGTGGAACACTGAAGCTTTCTTT | CASSLEWNTEAFF
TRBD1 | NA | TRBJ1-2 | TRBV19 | TGTGCCAGTAGTATATGGGACAGCCACTATGGCTACACCTTC | CASSIWDSHYGYTF
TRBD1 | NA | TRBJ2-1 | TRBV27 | TGTGCCAGCATTCGAGGGGGCAATTACAATGAGCAGTTCTTC | CASIRGGNYNEQFF
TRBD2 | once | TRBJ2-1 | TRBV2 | TGTGCCAGCAGTGAATCCCTAGCGGGGCGCGAGCAGTTCTTC | CASSESLAGREQFF
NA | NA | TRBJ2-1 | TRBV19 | TGTGCCAGTAGTGTGACTGAATCCTACAATGAGCAGTTCTTC | CASSVTESYNEQFF
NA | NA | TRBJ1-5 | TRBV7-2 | TGTGCCAGCAGCCCAAGGCAGGGAAGGAATCAGCCCCAGCATTTT | CASSPRQGRNQPQHF
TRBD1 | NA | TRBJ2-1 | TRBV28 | TGTGCCAGCAGAACGACAGGGGGCATAAATGAGCAGTTCTTC | CASRTTGGINEQFF
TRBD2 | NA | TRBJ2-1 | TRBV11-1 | TGTGCCAGCAGCTTTGGGGTAGCGGGTGGCTTTGATGAGCAGTTCTTC | CASSFGVAGGFDEQFF
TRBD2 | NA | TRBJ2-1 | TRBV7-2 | TGTGCCAGCAGCTTAGGTGGCGGACTAGCGGGATCTGAGCAGTTCTTC | CASSLGGGLAGSEQFF
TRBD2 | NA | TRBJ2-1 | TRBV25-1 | TGTGCCAGCAGTGGTTACCCCAGCGGGGAGCTCTACAATGAGCAGTTCTTC | CASSGYPSGELYNEQFF
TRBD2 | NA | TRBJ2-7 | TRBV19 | TGTGCCAGTAGTATGGGAGCTAGCGGGGTCTACGAGCAGTACTTC | CASSMGASGVYEQYF
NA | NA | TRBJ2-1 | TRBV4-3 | TGCGCCAGCAGCCAAGATCGGTACAGGGGAGGTTACAATGAGCAGTTCTTC | CASSQDRYRGGYNEQFF
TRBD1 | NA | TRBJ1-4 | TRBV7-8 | TGTGCCAGCAGCTTAGTATTCCCAGGGGGCAACGAAAAACTGTTTTTT | CASSLVFPGGNEKLFF
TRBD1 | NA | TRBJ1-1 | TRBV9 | TGTGCCAGCAGCACAGGGACAGGGCTGGACACTGAAGCTTTCTTT | CASSTGTGLDTEAFF
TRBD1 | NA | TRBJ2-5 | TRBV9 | TGTGCCAGCAGCGCCGGGACAGGAGTTATAGAGACCCAGTACTTC | CASSAGTGVIETQYF
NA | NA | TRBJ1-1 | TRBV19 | TGTGCCAGTAGTACCCCAAGGCAGGGGTTTTACACTGAAGCTTTCTTT | CASSTPRQGFYTEAFF
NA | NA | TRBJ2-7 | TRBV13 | TGTGCCAGCAGCTTAGATCGGGGAATCCACGAGCAGTACTTC | CASSLDRGIHEQYF
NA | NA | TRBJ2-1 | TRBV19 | TGTGCCAGTAGTATCGCGGCTGAATCCTCCTACAATGAGCAGTTCTTC | CASSIAAESSYNEQFF
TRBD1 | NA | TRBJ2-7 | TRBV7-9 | TGTGCCAGCAGCTCTGGGGGGGGGACAGGGCGGTACGAGCAGTACTTC | CASSSGGGTGRYEQYF
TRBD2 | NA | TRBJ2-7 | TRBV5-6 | TGTGCCAGCAGCTTCGTGACTAGCGTCGAGGGGGAGCAGTACTTC | CASSFVTSVEGEQYF
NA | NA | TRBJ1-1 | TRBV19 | TGTGCCAGTAGTGCCCTTCCAGGCAGGGGCACTGAAGCTTTCTTT | CASSALPGRGTEAFF
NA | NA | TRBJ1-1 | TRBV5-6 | TGTGCCAGCAGCTTTCTCGGGTCTGAAGCTTTCTTT | CASSFLGSEAFF
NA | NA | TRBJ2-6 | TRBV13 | TGTGCCAGCAGCTTAGGGCTGAGCTCTGGGGCCAACGTCCTGACTTTC | CASSLGLSSGANVLTF
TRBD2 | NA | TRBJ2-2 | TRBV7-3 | TGTGCCAGCAGCTTTAGCGGGAGCACCGGGGAGCTGTTTTTT | CASSFSGSTGELFF
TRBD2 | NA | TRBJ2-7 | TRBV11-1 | TGTGCCAGCAGTTTTAGCGGGAGGGCCACCTACGAGCAGTACTTC | CASSFSGRATYEQYF
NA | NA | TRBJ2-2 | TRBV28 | TGTGCCAGCAGTTTTCGGGGGACGAACACCGGGGAGCTGTTTTTT | CASSFRGTNTGELFF
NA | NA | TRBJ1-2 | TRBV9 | TGTGCCAGCAGCGTAGGGGCCTACGATGGCTACACCTTC | CASSVGAYDGYTF
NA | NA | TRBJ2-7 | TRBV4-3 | TGCGCCAGCAGCCGTTTCGGGTTCTCCTACGAGCAGTACTTC | CASSRFGFSYEQYF
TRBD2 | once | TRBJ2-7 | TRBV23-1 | TGCGCCAGCAGGAGAGATAGCGGGAGGGCCTACGAGCAGTACTTC | CASRRDSGRAYEQYF
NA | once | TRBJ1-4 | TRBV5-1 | TGCGCCAGCAGCTTGAATTCAGCGGGGGCGGATGAAAAACTGTTTTTT | CASSLNSAGADEKLFF
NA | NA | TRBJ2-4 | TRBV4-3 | TGCGCCAGCAGCCAGGACTCAGCGACCCGGAGGATAGCCAAAAACATTCAGTACTTC | CASSQDSATRRIAKNIQYF
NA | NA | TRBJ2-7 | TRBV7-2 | TGTGCCAGCAGCTTATGGGCGGGCTACGAGCAGTACTTC | CASSLWAGYEQYF
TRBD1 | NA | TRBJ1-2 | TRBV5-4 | TGTGCCACCATTAAGGACAGGGGGCGCGATGTATATGGCTACACCTTC | CATIKDRGRDVYGYTF
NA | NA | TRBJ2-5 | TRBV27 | TGTGCCAGCAGCCCATCAACAGGGGAGGCTGGGGAGACCCAGTACTTC | CASSPSTGEAGETQYF
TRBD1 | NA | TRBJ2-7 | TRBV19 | TGTGCCAGTAGTACCCGACAGGGGGCGCATATGTACGAGCAGTACTTC | CASSTRQGAHMYEQYF
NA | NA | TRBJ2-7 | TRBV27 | TGTGCCAGCAGTCCAACCCCCTCGACAGTAGCCTACGAGCAGTACTTC | CASSPTPSTVAYEQYF
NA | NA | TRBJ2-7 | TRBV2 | TGTGCCACCCTGGGAAAAAACGCCGGGGGCGAGCAGTACTTC | CATLGKNAGGEQYF
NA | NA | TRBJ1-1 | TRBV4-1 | TGCGCCAGCAGCCAAGAACCAGGGTCCATGAACACTGAAGCTTTCTTT | CASSQEPGSMNTEAFF
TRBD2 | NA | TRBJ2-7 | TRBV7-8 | TGTGCCAGCAGCCCTATTTCTCGGCGAGCGGGATCCTACGAGCAGTACTTC | CASSPISRRAGSYEQYF
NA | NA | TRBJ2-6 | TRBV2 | TGTGCCAGCAGGGAGGGACCTTCTAGCTCTGGGGCTAACGTCCTGACTTTC | CASREGPSSSGANVLTF
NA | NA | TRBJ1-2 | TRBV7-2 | TGTGCCAGCAGCACCTTAGACAGGCTTACTAACTATGGCTACACCTTC | CASSTLDRLTNYGYTF
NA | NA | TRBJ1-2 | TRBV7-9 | TGTGCCAGCAGCTTTAGACAGGACTATGGCTACACCTTC | CASSFRQDYGYTF